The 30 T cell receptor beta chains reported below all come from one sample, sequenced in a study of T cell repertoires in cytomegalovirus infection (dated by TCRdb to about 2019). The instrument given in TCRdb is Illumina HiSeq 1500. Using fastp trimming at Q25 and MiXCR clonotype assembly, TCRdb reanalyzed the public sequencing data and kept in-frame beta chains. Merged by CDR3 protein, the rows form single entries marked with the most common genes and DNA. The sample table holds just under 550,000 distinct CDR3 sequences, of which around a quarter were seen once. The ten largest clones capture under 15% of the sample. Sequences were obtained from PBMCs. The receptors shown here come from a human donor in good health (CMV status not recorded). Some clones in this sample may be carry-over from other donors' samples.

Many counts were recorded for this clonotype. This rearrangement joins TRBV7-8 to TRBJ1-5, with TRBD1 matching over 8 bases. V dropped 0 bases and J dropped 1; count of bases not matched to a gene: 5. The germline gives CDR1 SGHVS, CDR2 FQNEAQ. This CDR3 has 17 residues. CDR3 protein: CASSLALGTGSNQPQHF. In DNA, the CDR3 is TGTGCCAGCAGCTTAGCGCTGGGGACAGGAAGCAATCAGCCCCAGCATTTT. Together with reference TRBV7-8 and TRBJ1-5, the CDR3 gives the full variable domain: GAGVSQSPRYKVAKRGQDVALRCDPISGHVSLFWYQQALGQGPEFLTYFQNEAQLDKSGLPSDRFFAERPEGSVSTLKIQRTQQEDSAVYLCASSLALGTGSNQPQHFGDGTRLSIL.

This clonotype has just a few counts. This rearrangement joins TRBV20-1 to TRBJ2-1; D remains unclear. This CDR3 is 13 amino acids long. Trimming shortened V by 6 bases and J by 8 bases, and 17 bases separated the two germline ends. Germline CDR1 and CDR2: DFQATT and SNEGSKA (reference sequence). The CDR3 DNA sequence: TGCAGTGCCCGAACTGCTAGTCTCCATGAGCAGTTCTTC. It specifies CSARTASLHEQFF.

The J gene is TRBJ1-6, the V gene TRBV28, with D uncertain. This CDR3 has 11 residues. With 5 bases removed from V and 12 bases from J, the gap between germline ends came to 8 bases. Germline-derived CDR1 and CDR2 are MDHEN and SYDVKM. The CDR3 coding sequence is TGTGCCAGCAGTCCCCGTGGACCCCTCCACTTT. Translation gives CASSPRGPLHF.

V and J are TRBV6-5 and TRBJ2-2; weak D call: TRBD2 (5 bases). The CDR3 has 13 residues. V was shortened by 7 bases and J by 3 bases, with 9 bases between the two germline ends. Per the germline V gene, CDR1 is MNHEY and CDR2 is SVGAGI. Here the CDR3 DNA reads TGTGCCAGCAACAACGGGGACACCGGGGAGCTGTTTTTT. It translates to CASNNGDTGELFF.

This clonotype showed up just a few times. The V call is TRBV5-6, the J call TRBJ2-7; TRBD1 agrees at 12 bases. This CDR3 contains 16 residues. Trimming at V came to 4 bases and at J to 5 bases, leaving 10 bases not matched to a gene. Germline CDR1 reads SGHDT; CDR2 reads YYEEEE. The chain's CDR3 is CASSPGRGQGADEQYV. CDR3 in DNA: TGTGCCAGCAGCCCAGGCAGGGGACAGGGGGCGGACGAGCAGTACGTC.

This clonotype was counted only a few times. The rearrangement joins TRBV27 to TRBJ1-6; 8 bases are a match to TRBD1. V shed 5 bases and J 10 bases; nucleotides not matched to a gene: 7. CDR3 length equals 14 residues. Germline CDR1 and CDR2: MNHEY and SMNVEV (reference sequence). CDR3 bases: TGTGCCAGCAGTGCGACAGGGGTCAGGTCACCCCTCCACTTT. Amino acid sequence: CASSATGVRSPLHF.

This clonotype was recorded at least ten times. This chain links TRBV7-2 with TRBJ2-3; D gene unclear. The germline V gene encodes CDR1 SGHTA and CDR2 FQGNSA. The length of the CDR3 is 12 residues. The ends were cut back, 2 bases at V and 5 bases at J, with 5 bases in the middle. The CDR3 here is CASSLLLDTQYF. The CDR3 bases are TGTGCCAGCAGCTTACTCCTAGATACGCAGTATTTT. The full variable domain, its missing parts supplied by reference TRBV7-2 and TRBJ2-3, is GAGVSQSPSNKVTEKGKDVELRCDPISGHTALYWYRQSLGQGLEFLIYFQGNSAPDKSGLPSDRFSAERTGGSVSTLTIQRTQQEDSAVYLCASSLLLDTQYFGPGTRLTVL.

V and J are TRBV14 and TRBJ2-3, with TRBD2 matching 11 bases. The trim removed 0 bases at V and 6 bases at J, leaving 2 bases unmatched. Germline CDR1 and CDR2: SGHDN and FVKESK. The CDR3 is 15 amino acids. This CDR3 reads CASSQEGLAADTQYF. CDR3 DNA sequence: TGTGCCAGCAGCCAAGAGGGACTAGCGGCCGATACGCAGTATTTT.

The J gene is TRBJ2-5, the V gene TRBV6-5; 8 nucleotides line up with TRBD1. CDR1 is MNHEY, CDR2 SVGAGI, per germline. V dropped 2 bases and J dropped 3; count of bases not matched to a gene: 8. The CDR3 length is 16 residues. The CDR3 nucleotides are TGTGCCAGCAGTTACGCAGGGGGCCAGGTTGAAGAGACCCAGTACTTC. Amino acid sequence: CASSYAGGQVEETQYF.

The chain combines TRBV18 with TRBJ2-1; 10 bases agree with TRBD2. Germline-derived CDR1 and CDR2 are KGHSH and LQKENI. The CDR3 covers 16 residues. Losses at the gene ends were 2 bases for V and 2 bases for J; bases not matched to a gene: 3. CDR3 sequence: CASSPVLAGTYNEQFF. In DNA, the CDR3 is TGTGCCAGCTCACCAGTACTAGCGGGGACCTACAATGAGCAGTTCTTC.

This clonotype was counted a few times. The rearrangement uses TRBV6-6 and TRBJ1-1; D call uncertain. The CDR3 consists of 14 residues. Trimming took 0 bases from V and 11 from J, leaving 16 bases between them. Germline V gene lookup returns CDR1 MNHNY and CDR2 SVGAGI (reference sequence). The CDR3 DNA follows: TGTGCCAGCAGTTACTCGAGCTTAGGAACATGGGCTTTCTTT. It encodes CASSYSSLGTWAFF.

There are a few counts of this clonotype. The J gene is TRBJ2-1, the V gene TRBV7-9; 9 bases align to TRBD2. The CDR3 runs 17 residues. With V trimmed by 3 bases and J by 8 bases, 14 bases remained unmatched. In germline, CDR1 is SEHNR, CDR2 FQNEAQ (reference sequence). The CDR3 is CASSFSNLAGEWDEQFF. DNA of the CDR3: TGTGCCAGCAGCTTCTCGAATTTAGCGGGAGAGTGGGATGAGCAGTTCTTC.

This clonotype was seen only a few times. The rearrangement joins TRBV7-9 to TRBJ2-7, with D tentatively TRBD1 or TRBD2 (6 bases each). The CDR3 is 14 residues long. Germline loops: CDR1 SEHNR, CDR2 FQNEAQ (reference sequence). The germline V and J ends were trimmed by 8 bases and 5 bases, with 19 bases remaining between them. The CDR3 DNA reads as TGTGCCAGCGAGGGGTGGGGGGCCCAGGACGAGCAGTACGTC. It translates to CASEGWGAQDEQYV.

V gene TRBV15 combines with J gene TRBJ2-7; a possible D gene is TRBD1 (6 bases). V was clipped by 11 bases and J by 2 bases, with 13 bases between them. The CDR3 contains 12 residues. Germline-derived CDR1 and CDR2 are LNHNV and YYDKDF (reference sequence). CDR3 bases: TGTGCCGCCTTAGACAGGCCCTACGAGCAGTACGTC. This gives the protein CAALDRPYEQYV.

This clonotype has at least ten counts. The CDR3 nucleotides read TGTGCCAGCAGCCTACTACCCGGTTCCTACAATGAGCAGTTCTTC. It encodes CASSLLPGSYNEQFF. J is TRBJ2-1 and V is TRBV7-2; D is unclear. Germline lookup yields CDR1 SGHTA and CDR2 FQGNSA. This CDR3 is built from 15 residues. Trimming removed 5 bases from V and 1 base from J, with 12 bases in between.

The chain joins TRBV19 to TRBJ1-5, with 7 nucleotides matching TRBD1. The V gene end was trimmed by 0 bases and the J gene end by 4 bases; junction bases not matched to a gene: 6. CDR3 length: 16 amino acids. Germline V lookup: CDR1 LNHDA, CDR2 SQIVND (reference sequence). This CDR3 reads CASSIDPTGWNQPQHF. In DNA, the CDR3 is TGTGCCAGTAGTATAGACCCGACAGGGTGGAATCAGCCCCAGCATTTT.

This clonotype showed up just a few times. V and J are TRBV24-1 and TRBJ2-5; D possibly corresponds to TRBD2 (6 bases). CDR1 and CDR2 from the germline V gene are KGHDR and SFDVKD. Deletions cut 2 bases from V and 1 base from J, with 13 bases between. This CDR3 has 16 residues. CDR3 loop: CATSDSGTPVQETQYF. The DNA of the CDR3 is TGTGCCACCAGTGATTCCGGGACTCCAGTCCAAGAGACCCAGTACTTC.

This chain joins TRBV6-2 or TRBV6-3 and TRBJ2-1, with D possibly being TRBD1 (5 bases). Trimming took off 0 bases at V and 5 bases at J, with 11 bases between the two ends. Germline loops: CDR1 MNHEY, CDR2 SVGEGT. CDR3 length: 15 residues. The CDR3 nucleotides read TGTGCCAGCAGTTACTCTAGGGGCAGACACAATGAGCAGTTCTTC. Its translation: CASSYSRGRHNEQFF.

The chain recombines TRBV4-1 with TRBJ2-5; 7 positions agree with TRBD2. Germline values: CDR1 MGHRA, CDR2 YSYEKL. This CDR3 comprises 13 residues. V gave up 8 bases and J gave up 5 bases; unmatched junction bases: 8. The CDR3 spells CASSAGVRETQYF. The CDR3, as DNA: TGCGCCAGCTCGGCGGGAGTTCGGGAGACCCAGTACTTC.

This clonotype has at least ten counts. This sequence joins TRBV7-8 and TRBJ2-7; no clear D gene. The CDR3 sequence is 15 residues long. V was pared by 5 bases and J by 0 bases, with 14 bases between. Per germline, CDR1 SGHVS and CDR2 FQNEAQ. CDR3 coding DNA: TGTGCCAGCAGCGCCGGGCATATGAGCTCCTACGAGCAGTACGTC. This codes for CASSAGHMSSYEQYV.

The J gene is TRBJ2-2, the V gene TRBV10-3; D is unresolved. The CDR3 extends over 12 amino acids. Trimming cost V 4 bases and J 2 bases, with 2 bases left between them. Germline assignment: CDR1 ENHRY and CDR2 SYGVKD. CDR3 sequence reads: CAISVNTGELFF. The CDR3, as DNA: TGTGCCATCAGTGTCAACACCGGGGAGCTGTTTTTT.

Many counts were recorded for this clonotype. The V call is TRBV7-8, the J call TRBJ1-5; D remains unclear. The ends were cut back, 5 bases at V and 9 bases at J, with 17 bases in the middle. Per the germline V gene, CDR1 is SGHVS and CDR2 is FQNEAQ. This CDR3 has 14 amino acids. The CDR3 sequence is CASSLYDPGGPQHF. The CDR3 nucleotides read TGTGCCAGCAGCCTATACGACCCCGGCGGGCCCCAGCATTTT.

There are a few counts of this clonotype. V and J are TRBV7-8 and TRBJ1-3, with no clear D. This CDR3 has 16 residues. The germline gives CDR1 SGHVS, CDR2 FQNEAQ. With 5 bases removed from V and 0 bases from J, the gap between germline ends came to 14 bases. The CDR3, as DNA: TGTGCCAGCAGCCGACGCCCGGACCCCTCTGGAAACACCATATATTTT. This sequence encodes CASSRRPDPSGNTIYF.

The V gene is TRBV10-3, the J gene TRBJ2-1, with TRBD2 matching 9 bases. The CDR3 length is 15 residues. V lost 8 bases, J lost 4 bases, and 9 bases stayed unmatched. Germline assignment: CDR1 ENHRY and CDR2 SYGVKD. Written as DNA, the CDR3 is TGTGCCATCCGACGGGCGGGAGGGGCGTACAATGAGCAGTTCTTC. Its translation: CAIRRAGGAYNEQFF.

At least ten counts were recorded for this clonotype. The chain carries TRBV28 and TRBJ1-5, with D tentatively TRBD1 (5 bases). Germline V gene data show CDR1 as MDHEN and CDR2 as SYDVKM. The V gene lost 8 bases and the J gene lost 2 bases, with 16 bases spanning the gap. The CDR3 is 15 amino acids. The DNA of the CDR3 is TGTGCCAGCCAGGCGGGAGGGGTGGGCAATCAGCCCCAGCATTTT. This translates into CASQAGGVGNQPQHF.

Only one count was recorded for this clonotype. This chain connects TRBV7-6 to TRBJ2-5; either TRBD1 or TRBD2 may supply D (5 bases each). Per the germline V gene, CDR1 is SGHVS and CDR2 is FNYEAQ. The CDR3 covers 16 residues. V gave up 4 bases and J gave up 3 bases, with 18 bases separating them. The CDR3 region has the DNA TGTGCCAGCAGCTCACCCCCGGGACCTTGGGAAGAGACCCAGTACTTC. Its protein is CASSSPPGPWEETQYF.

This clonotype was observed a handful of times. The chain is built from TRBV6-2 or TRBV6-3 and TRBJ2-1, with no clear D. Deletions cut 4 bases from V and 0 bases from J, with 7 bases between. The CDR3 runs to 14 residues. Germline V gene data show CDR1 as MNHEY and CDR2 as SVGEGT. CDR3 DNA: TGTGCCAGCAGTTTGTATACCTCCTACAATGAGCAGTTCTTC. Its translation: CASSLYTSYNEQFF.

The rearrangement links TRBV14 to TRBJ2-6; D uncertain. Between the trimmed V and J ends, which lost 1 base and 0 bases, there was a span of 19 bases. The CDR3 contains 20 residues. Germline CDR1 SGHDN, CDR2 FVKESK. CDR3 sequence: CASSQGGGPGPFSGANVLTF. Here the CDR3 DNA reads TGTGCCAGCAGCCAAGGGGGTGGTCCTGGGCCCTTCTCTGGGGCCAACGTCCTGACTTTC. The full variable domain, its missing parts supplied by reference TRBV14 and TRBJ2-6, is EAGVTQFPSHSVIEKGQTVTLRCDPISGHDNLYWYRRVMGKEIKFLLHFVKESKQDESGMPNNRFLAERTGGTYSTLKVQPAELEDSGVYFCASSQGGGPGPFSGANVLTFGAGSRLTVL.

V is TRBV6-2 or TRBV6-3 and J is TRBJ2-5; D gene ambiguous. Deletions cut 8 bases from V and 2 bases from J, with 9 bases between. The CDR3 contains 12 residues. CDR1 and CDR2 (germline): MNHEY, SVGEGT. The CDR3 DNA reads TGTGCCAGCCTGGGCAGTCAAGAGACCCAGTACTTC. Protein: CASLGSQETQYF.

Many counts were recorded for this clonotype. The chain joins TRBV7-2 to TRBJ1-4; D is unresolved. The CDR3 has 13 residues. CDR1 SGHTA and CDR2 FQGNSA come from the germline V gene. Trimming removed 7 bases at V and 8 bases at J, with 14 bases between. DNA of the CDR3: TGTGCCAGCACTCGGGGTCTGGGGGAAAAACTGTTTTTT. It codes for CASTRGLGEKLFF.